The table lists the clone carrying this T cell receptor beta chain with a few counts. The data belong to a study of T-cell reconstitution after alpha-beta-depleted transplantation in children. V shed 0 bases and J shed 4 bases, with 13 bases lying between them. Germline lookup yields CDR1 SGHRS and CDR2 YFSETQ. The CDR3 runs 16 residues. Unique molecular identifiers were built into the TCRbeta library. TCRdb called the PCR reads again in MiXCR, with one record for every CDR3 protein. The sample comprises 490,000 or so distinct CDR3 sequences, 9.5% to 15% of which are singletons, and under 7% rests with the top ten.

This clonotype was obtained from a human donor who donated a stem cell graft to a child with combined immunodeficiency. The chain has TRBV5-1 and TRBJ2-2, with D hard to call. Sample: PBMCs from the stem cell graft donor, taken from the stem cell graft. The CDR3 spells CASSLVFDRLTGELFF. The DNA for the CDR3 is TGCGCCAGCAGCTTGGTTTTTGACCGACTCACCGGGGAGCTGTTTTTT. Supplemented by reference TRBV5-1 and TRBJ2-2, the full variable domain reads KAGVTQTPRYLIKTRGQQVTLSCSPISGHRSVSWYQQTPGQGLQFLFEYFSETQRNKGNFPGRFSGRQFSNSRSEMNVSTLELGDSALYLCASSLVFDRLTGELFFGEGSRLTVL.